This T cell receptor (beta chain) was observed in a study of Ad26.COV2.S vaccination and SARS-CoV-2 variants (dated by TCRdb to the early 2020s). Turning to the overall study: Donors in the vaccine arm were drawn from COV1001, a multicentre, randomized, double-blind, placebo-controlled phase I-IIa trial testing Ad26.COV2.S in healthy adults. Ad26.COV2.S was administered intramuscularly at a dose of 5x10^10 or 1x10^11 viral particles, either as one shot or as two shots given 56 days apart. The TCR-sequenced set comprised approximately 32 samples: about 19 Ad26.COV2.S vaccine recipients, 5 placebo recipients and 8 SARS-CoV-2 convalescent individuals. Participants in the trial were split at random into five groups of five each, receiving low-dose or high-dose Ad26.COV2.S once or twice, or else placebo on both occasions. Throughout the experiments and outcome assessment, investigators stayed blinded to trial group allocation. The specificity and breadth of SARS-CoV-2-reactive T cell receptors after Ad26.COV2.S vaccination were assessed by TCRbeta repertoire sequencing. The paper's findings and limits, for the study overall: The study was not powered for comparison of responses between vaccine doses or regimens. After vaccination, spike-specific CD8+ and CD4+ T cell responses were reported to show substantial breadth. It was noted by the authors that total T cell responses may have been underestimated by the TCR breadth and depth analyses. Higher spike-specific TCR breadth was observed in Ad26.COV2.S recipients than in placebo recipients (P = 0.0014). Vaccine and placebo recipients had similar non-spike TCR breadth, a finding consistent with the vaccine containing only spike.

V sheds 5 bases and J sheds 6 bases, leaving 8 bases between their ends. The CDR3, from cysteine to phenylalanine, totals 11 residues. CDR3 DNA only is kept here, 33 bases in frame from base 1. The germline V gene sets CDR1 to SGHDT and CDR2 to YYEEEE. The treatment or condition label, read with the paper, signifies: 15 to 20 received Ad26.COV2.S at low or high dose, single or two shots; 5 received placebo; per-sample allocation not given. Repertoires of vaccine and placebo recipients were sequenced from samples taken on day 63 after the first injection. Cohort 1b enrolled around 24 adults aged 18-55 years at a single site in Boston, USA, between 29 July and 7 August 2020. Ad26.COV2.S was a replication-incompetent adenovirus type 26 vector that expressed a prefusion-stabilized SARS-CoV-2 spike protein derived from the original Wuhan strain. The immunoSEQ Assay was the method used to sequence TCRbeta CDR3 regions. After extraction, genomic DNA underwent amplification by bias-controlled multiplex PCR, followed by high-throughput sequencing. The published analysis was carried out like this. To quantify the absolute abundance of every unique TCRbeta CDR3 region, sequences were collapsed and filtered. T cell fraction was estimated by normalizing TCRbeta template counts to usable DNA, which was measured by amplifying reference genes present in all nucleated cells. Repertoire TCRs were annotated as SARS-CoV-2-specific by exact matching of V gene, CDR3 amino acid sequence and J gene to a known reactive TCR set. The reference SARS-CoV-2 TCR set came from MIRA and was filtered for enrichment in COVID-19-positive ImmuneCODE repertoires, removing public or cross-reactive TCRs. Using the MIRA antigens, annotated TCRs were further analysed by specific ORF or by position within an ORF. Depth was the summed frequency of annotated unique rearrangements, while breadth was defined as annotated unique rearrangements over total unique productive rearrangements. Two-sided Wilcoxon rank-sum tests were used to compare TCR breadth between groups. TCRdb's version of the immuneACCESS table is confined to in-frame rearrangements and falls short of the full clone set. An unresolved V gene accounts for under half of the shortfall where checked; the remainder is of unknown origin. Clone size and V and J calls were adopted from that table, with D and trimming inferred from the DNA. The sample includes 430,000 or so clones, with around 90% observed a single time. The ten largest clones capture more than 10% of the sample.

Worth noting for this clone: Its target antigen remains unknown. Base quality data are lacking; no much larger clone is found one base away.

The rearranged chain carries TRBV5-6 and TRBJ1-1; the D gene lacks a confident call. The sequence came from a person between 18 and 65 years old who received the Ad26.COV2.S COVID-19 vaccine or a placebo. This sample comprised peripheral blood, obtained in a trial of Ad26.COV2.S vaccine versus placebo. In nucleotides, the sequence is TGTGCCAGCAGTTTTAGCGCTGAAGCTTTCTTT. The encoded protein is CASSFSAEAFF.